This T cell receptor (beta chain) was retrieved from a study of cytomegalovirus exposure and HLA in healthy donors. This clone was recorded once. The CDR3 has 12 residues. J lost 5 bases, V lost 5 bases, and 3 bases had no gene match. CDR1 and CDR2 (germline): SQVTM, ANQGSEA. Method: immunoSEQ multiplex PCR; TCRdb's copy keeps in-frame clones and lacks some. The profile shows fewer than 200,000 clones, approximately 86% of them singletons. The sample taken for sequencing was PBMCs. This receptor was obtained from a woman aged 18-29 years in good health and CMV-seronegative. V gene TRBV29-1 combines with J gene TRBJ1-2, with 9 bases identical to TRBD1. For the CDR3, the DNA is TGCAGCGTTCGGGACAGGGCTTATGGCTACACCTTC. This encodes CSVRDRAYGYTF.